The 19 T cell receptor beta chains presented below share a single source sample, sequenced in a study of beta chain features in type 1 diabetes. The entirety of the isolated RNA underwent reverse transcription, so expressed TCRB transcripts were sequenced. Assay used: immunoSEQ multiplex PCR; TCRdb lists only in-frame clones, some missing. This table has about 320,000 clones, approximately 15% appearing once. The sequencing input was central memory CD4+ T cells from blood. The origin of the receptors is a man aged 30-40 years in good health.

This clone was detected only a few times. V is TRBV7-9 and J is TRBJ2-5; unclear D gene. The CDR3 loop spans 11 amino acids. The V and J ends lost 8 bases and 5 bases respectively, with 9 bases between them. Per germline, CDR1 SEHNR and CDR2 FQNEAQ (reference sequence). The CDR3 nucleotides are TGTGCCAGCTCCTTCTCGGAGACCCAGTACTTC. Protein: CASSFSETQYF.

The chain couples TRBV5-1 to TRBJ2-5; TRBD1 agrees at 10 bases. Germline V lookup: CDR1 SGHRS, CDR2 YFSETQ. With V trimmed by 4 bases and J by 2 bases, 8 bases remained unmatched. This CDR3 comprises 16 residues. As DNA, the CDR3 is TGCGCCAGCAGCGCAACAGGGACAGGGGTTCAAGAGACCCAGTACTTC. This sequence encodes CASSATGTGVQETQYF.

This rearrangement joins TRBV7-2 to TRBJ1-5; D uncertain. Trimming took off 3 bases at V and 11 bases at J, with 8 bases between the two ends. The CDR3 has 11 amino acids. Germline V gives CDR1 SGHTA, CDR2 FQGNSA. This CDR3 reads CASSLSGAQHF. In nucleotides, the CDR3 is TGTGCCAGCAGCTTGAGTGGGGCCCAGCATTTT.

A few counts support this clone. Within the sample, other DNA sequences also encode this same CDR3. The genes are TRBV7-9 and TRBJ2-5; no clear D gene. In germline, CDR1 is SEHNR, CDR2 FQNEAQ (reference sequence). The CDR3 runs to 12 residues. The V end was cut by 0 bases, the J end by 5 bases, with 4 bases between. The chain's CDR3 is CASSLARETQYF. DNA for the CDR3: TGTGCCAGCAGCTTAGCTCGGGAGACCCAGTACTTC. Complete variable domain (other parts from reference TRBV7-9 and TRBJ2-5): DTGVSQNPRHKITKRGQNVTFRCDPISEHNRLYWYRQTLGQGPEFLTYFQNEAQLEKSRLLSDRFSAERPKGSFSTLEIQRTEQGDSAMYLCASSLARETQYFGPGTRLLVL.

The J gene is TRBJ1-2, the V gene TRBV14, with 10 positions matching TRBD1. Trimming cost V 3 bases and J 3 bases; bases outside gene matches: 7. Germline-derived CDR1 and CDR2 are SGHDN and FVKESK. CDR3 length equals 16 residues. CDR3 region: CASSQARQGADYGYTF. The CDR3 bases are TGTGCCAGCAGCCAGGCTAGACAGGGGGCGGACTATGGCTACACCTTC. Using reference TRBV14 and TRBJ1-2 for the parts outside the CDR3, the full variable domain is EAGVTQFPSHSVIEKGQTVTLRCDPISGHDNLYWYRRVMGKEIKFLLHFVKESKQDESGMPNNRFLAERTGGTYSTLKVQPAELEDSGVYFCASSQARQGADYGYTFGSGTRLTVV.

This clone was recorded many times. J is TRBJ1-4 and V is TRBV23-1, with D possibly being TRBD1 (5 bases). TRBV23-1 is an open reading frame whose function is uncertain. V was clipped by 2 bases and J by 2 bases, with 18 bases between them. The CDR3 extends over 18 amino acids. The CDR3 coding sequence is TGCGCCAGCAGTCAAAAACTCCTGGGGAGGGACACTAATGAAAAACTGTTTTTT. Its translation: CASSQKLLGRDTNEKLFF.

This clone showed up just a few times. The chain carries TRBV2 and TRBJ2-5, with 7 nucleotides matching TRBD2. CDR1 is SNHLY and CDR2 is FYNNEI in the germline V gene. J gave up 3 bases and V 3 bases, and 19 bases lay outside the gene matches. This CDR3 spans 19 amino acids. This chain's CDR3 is CASSETWGGSGNGKETQYF. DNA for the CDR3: TGTGCCAGCAGTGAGACGTGGGGGGGGAGCGGCAATGGAAAAGAGACCCAGTACTTC. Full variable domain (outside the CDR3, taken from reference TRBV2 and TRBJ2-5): EPEVTQTPSHQVTQMGQEVILRCVPISNHLYFYWYRQILGQKVEFLVSFYNNEISEKSEIFDDQFSVERPDGSNFTLKIRSTKLEDSAMYFCASSETWGGSGNGKETQYFGPGTRLLVL.

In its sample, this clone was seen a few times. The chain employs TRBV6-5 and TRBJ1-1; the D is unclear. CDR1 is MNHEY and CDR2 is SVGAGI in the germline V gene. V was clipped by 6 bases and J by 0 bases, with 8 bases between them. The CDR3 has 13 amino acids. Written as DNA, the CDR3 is TGTGCCAGCAGAGGGATCATGAACACTGAAGCTTTCTTT. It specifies CASRGIMNTEAFF.

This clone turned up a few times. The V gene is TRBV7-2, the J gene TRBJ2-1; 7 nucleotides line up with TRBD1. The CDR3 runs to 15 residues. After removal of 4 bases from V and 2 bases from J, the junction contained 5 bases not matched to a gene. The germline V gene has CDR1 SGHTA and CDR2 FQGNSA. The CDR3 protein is CASSSTGVPYNEQFF. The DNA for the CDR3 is TGTGCCAGCAGCTCCACAGGGGTCCCCTACAATGAGCAGTTCTTC.

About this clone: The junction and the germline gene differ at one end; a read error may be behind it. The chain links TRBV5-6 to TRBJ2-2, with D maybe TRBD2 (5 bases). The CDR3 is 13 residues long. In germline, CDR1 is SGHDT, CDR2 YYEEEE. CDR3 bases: TGTGCCAGCAGGTTGGCGGGTACCGGGGAGCTGTTTTTT. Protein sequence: CASRLAGTGELFF.

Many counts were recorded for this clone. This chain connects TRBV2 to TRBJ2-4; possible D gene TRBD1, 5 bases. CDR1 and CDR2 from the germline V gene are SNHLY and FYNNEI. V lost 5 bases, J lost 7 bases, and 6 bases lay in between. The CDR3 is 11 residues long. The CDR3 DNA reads TGTGCCAGCAGTCAGGGTAACATTCAGTACTTC. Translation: CASSQGNIQYF.

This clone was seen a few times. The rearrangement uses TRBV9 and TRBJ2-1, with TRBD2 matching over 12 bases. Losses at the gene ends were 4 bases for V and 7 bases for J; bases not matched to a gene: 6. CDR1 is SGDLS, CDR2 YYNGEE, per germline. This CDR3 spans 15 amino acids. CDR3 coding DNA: TGTGCCAGCAGCCCCCCTGGGACTAGCGGGAATGAGCAGTTCTTC. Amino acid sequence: CASSPPGTSGNEQFF.

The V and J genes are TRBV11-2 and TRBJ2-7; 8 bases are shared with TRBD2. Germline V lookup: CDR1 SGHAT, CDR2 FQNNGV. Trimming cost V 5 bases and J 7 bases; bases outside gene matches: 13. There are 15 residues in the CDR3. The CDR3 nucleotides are TGTGCCAGCAGCCTCGACTACCCCGGGAGGGGGGAGCAGTACGTC. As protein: CASSLDYPGRGEQYV.

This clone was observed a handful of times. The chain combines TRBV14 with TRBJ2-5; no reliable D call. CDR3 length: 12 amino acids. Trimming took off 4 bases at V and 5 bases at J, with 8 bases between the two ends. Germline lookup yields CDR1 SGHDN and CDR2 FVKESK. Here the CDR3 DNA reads TGTGCCAGCAGCCTTGGAACCGAGACCCAGTACTTC. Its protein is CASSLGTETQYF.

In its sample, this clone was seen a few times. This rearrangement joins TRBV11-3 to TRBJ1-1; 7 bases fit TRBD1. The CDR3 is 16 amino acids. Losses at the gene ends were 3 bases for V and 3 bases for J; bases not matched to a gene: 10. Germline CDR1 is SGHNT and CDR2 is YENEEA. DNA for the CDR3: TGTGCCAGCAGCTTCAGACTTCAAACAGGGGACACTGAAGCTTTCTTT. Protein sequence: CASSFRLQTGDTEAFF. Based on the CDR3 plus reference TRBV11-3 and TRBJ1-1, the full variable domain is EAGVVQSPRYKIIEKKQPVAFWCNPISGHNTLYWYLQNLGQGPELLIRYENEEAVDDSQLPKDRFSAERLKGVDSTLKIQPAELGDSAVYLCASSFRLQTGDTEAFFGQGTRLTVV.

The CDR3 reads CASSSPVPTRSSGANVLTF. The CDR3 DNA follows: TGTGCCAGCAGTAGTCCGGTACCTACTAGATCCTCTGGGGCCAACGTCCTGACTTTC. J is TRBJ2-6 and V is TRBV27; tentatively, D is TRBD2 (5 bases). CDR3 size: 19 residues. Per the germline V gene, CDR1 is MNHEY and CDR2 is SMNVEV (reference sequence). Between the trimmed V and J ends, which lost 5 bases and 0 bases, there was a span of 20 bases.

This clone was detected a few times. DNA for the CDR3: TGTGCCAGCAGCGGCGACATGTGGTACACCTTC. It translates to CASSGDMWYTF. The chain links TRBV5-6 to TRBJ1-2; no reliable D call. CDR1 is SGHDT, CDR2 YYEEEE, per germline. V was shortened by 4 bases and J by 11 bases, with 12 bases between the two germline ends. The CDR3 consists of 11 residues.

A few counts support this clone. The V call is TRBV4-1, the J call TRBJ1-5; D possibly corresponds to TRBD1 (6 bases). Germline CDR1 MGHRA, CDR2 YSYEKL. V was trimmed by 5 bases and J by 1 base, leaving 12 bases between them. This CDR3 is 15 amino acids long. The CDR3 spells CASSSSQGSNQPQHF. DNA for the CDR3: TGCGCCAGCAGCTCCAGTCAGGGGAGCAATCAGCCCCAGCATTTT.

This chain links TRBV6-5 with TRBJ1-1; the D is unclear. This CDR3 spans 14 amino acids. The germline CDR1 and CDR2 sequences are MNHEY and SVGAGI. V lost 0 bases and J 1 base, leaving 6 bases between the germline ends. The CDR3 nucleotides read TGTGCCAGCAGTTACTCCCCGGGGAACACTGAAGCTTTCTTT. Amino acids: CASSYSPGNTEAFF.